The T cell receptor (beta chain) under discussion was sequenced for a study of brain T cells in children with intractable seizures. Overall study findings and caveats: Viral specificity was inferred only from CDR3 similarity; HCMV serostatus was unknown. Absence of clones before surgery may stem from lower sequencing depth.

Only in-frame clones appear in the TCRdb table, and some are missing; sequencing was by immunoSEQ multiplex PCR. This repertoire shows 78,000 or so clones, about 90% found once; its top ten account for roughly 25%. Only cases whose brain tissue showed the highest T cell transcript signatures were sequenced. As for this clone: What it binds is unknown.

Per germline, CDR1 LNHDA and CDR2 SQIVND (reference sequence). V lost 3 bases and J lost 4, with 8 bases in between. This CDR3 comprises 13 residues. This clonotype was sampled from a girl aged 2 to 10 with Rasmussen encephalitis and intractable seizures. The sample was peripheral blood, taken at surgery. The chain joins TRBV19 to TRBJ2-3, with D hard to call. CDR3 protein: CASSINFPDTQYF. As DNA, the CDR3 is TGTGCCAGTAGTATTAATTTCCCAGATACGCAGTATTTT.